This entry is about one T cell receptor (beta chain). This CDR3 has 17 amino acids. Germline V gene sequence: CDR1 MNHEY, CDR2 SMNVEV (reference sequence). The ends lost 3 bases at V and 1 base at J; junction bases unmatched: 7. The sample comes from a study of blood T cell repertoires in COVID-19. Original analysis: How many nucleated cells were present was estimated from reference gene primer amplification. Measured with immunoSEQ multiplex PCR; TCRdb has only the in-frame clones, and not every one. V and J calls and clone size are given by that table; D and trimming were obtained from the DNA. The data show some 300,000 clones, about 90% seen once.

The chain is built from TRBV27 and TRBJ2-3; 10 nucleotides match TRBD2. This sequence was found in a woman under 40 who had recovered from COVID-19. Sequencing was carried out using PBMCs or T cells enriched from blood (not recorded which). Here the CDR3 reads CASSFYSGGPGTDTQYF. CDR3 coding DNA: TGTGCCAGCAGTTTTTATAGCGGGGGGCCGGGCACAGATACGCAGTATTTT.